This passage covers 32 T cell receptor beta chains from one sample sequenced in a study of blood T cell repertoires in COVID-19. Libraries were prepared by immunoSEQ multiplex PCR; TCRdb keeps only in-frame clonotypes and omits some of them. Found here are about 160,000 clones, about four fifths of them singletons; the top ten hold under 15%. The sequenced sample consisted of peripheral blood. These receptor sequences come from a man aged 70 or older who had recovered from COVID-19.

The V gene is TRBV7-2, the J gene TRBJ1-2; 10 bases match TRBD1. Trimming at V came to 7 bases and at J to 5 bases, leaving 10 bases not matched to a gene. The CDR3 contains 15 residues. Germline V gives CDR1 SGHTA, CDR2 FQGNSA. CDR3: CASTPGQGIGYGYTF. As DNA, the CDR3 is TGTGCCAGCACCCCGGGACAGGGGATTGGGTATGGCTACACCTTC. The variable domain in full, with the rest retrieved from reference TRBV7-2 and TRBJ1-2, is GAGVSQSPSNKVTEKGKDVELRCDPISGHTALYWYRQSLGQGLEFLIYFQGNSAPDKSGLPSDRFSAERTGGSVSTLTIQRTQQEDSAVYLCASTPGQGIGYGYTFGSGTRLTVV.

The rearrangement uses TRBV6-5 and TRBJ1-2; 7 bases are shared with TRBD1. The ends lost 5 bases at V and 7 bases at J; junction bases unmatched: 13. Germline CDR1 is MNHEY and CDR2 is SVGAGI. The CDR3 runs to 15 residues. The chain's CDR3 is CASSQTGTSSVGYTF. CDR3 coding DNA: TGTGCCAGCAGTCAGACAGGGACCTCTTCTGTTGGCTACACCTTC.

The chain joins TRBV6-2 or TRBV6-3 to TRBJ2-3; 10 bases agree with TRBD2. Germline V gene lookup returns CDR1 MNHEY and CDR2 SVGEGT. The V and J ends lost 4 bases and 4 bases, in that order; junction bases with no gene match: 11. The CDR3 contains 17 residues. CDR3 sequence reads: CASSSYSSGLAPDTQYF. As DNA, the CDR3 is TGTGCCAGCAGTTCTTATAGCTCGGGACTAGCGCCAGATACGCAGTATTTT.

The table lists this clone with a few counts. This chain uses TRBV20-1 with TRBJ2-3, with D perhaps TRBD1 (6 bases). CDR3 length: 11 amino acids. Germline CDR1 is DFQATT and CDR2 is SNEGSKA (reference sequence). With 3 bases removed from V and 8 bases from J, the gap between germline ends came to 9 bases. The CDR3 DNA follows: TGCAGTGCTAGCGGACAGAGTACGCAGTATTTT. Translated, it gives CSASGQSTQYF.

CDR3 in DNA: TGTGCCAGTAGTATTAGCAGTGACCCAAATTCACCCCTCCACTTT. Encoded protein: CASSISSDPNSPLHF. The rearrangement joins TRBV19 to TRBJ1-6; no clear D gene. The V and J ends lost 3 bases and 7 bases respectively, with 13 bases between them. The CDR3 sequence is 15 residues long. Germline lookup yields CDR1 LNHDA and CDR2 SQIVND (reference sequence).

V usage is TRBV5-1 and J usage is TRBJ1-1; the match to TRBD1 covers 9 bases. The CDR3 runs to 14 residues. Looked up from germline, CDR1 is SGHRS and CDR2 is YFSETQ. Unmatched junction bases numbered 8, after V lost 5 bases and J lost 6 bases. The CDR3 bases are TGCGCCAGCAGACCGGGACAGGGCTTTCCTGAAGCTTTCTTT. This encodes CASRPGQGFPEAFF.

The CDR3 here is CASSWQGKLGEQYF. CDR3 coding DNA: TGCGCCAGCAGCTGGCAGGGGAAACTGGGCGAGCAGTACTTC. The chain combines TRBV5-1 with TRBJ2-7; perhaps TRBD1 as D (6 bases). CDR1 and CDR2 (germline): SGHRS, YFSETQ. The CDR3 is 14 residues long. The V gene lost 3 bases and the J gene lost 6 bases, with 16 bases spanning the gap.

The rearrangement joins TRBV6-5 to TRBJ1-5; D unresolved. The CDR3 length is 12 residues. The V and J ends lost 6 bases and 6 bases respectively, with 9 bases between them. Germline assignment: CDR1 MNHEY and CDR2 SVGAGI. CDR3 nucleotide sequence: TGTGCCAGCAGCCCGCACGGTCAGCCCCAGCATTTT. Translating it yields CASSPHGQPQHF.

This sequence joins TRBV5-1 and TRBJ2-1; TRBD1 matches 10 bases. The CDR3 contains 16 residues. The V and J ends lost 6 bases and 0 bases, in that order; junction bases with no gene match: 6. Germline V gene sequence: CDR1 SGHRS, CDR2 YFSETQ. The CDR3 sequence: CASTWDRGHSYNEQFF. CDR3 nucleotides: TGCGCCAGCACCTGGGACAGGGGACACTCCTACAATGAGCAGTTCTTC.

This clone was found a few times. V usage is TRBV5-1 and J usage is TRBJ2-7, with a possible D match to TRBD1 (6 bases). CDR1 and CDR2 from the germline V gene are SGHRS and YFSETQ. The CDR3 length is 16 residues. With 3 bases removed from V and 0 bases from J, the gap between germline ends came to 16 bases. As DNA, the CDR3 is TGCGCCAGCAGCTGGGGGCCTAGACAGCGCTCCTACGAGCAGTACTTC. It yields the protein CASSWGPRQRSYEQYF.

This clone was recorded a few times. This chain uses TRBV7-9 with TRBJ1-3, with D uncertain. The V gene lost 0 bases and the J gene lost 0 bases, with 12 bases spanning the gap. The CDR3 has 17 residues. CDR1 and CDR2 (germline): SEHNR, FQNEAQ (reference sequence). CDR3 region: CASSLAAGMNSGNTIYF. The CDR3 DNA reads TGTGCCAGCAGCTTAGCGGCGGGCATGAACTCTGGAAACACCATATATTTT.

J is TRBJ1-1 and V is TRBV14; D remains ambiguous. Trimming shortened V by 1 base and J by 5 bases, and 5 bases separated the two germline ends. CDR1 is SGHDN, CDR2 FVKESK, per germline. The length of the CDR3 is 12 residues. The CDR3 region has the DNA TGTGCCAGCAGCCAAGCTAGGACTGAAGCTTTCTTT. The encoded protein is CASSQARTEAFF.

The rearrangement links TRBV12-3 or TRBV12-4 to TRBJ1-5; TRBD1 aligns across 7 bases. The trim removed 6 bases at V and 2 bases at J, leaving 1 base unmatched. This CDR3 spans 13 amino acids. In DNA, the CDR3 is TGTGCCAGCAGAGACAGGGGCAATCAGCCCCAGCATTTT. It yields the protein CASRDRGNQPQHF.

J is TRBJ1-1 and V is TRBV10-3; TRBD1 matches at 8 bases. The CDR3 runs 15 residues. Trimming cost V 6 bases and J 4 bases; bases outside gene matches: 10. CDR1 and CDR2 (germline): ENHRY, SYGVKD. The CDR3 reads CAISPTATGGTEAFF. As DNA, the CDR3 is TGTGCCATCAGCCCCACGGCCACAGGGGGCACTGAAGCTTTCTTT.

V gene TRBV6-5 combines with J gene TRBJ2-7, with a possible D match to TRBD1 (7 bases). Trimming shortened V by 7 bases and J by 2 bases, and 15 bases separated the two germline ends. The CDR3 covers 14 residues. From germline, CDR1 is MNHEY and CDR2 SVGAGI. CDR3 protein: CASTGSQGAYEQYF. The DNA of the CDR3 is TGTGCCAGCACCGGGAGCCAGGGGGCCTACGAGCAGTACTTC.

Written as DNA, the CDR3 is TGTGCCAGCAGCTTAGTGGGTAGCGGGGGGGGTAATGAGCAGTTCTTC. It encodes CASSLVGSGGGNEQFF. This sequence joins TRBV7-2 and TRBJ2-1; 11 bases line up with TRBD2. This CDR3 is built from 16 residues. CDR1 is SGHTA, CDR2 FQGNSA, per germline. The V and J ends lost 1 base and 7 bases, in that order; junction bases with no gene match: 6. The complete variable domain, with remaining parts taken from reference TRBV7-2 and TRBJ2-1, reads GAGVSQSPSNKVTEKGKDVELRCDPISGHTALYWYRQSLGQGLEFLIYFQGNSAPDKSGLPSDRFSAERTGGSVSTLTIQRTQQEDSAVYLCASSLVGSGGGNEQFFGPGTRLTVL.

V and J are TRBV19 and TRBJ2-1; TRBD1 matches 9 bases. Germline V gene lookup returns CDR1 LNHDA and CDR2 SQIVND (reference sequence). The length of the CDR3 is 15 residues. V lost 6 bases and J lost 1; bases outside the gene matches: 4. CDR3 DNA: TGTGCCAGTAGCTACGGACAGGGGTCCTACAATGAGCAGTTCTTC. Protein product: CASSYGQGSYNEQFF.

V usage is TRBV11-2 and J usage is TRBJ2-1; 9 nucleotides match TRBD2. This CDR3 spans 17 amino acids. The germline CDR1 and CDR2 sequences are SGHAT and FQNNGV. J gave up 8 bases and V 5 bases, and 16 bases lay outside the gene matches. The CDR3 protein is CASSPLEGLAGRDEQFF. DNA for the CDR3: TGTGCCAGCAGCCCCCTTGAGGGACTAGCAGGTCGCGATGAGCAGTTCTTC. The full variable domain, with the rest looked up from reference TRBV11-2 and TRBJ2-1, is EAGVAQSPRYKIIEKRQSVAFWCNPISGHATLYWYQQILGQGPKLLIQFQNNGVVDDSQLPKDRFSAERLKGVDSTLKIQPAKLEDSAVYLCASSPLEGLAGRDEQFFGPGTRLTVL.

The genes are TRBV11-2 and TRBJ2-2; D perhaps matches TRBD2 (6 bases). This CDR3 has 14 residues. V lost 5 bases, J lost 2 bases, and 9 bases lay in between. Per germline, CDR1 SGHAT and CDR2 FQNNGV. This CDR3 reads CASSRGFNTGELFF. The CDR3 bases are TGTGCCAGCAGCCGGGGGTTTAACACCGGGGAGCTGTTTTTT. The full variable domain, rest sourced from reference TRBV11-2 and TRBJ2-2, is EAGVAQSPRYKIIEKRQSVAFWCNPISGHATLYWYQQILGQGPKLLIQFQNNGVVDDSQLPKDRFSAERLKGVDSTLKIQPAKLEDSAVYLCASSRGFNTGELFFGEGSRLTVL.

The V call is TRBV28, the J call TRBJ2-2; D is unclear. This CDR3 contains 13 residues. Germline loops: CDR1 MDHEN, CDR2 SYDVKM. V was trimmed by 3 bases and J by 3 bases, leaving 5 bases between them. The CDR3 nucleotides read TGTGCCAGCAGTTTCTTTGACACCGGGGAGCTGTTTTTT. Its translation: CASSFFDTGELFF.

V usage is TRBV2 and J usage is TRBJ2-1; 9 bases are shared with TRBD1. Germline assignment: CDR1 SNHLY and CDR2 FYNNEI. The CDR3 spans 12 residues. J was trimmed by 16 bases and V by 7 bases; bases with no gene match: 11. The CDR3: CASTLGDREDFF. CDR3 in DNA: TGTGCCAGCACCCTTGGGGACAGGGAGGACTTCTTC.

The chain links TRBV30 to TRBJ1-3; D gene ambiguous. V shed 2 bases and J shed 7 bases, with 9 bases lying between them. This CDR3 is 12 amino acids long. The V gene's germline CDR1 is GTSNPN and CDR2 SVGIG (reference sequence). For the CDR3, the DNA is TGTGCCTGGAGTCCCCGTCGGAACACCATATATTTT. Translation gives CAWSPRRNTIYF. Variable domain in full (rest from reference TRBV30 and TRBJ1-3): SQTIHQWPATLVQPVGSPLSLECTVEGTSNPNLYWYRQAAGRGLQLLFYSVGIGQISSEVPQNLSASRPQDRQFILSSKKLLLSDSGFYLCAWSPRRNTIYFGEGSWLTVV.

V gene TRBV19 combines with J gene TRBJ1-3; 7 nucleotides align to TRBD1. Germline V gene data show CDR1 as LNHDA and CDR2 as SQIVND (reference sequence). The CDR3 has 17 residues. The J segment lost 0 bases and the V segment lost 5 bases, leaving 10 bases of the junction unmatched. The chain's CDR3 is CASSRPGTATSGNTIYF. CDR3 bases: TGTGCCAGTAGTCGCCCCGGGACAGCCACCTCTGGAAACACCATATATTTT.

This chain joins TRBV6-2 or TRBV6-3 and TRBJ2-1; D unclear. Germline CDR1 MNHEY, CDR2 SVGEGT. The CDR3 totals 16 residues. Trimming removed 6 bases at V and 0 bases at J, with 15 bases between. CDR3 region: CASSLLHRSSYNEQFF. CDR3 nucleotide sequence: TGTGCCAGCAGCCTCCTTCACCGGAGCTCCTACAATGAGCAGTTCTTC.

CDR3 sequence reads: CASSGNYRGANEKLFF. The CDR3 bases are TGTGCCAGCTCGGGAAACTACAGGGGGGCTAATGAAAAACTGTTTTTT. The chain uses TRBV18 and TRBJ1-4, with 8 bases fitting TRBD1. The CDR3 covers 16 residues. The germline V gene encodes CDR1 KGHSH and CDR2 LQKENI. J gave up 3 bases and V 6 bases, and 9 bases lay outside the gene matches.

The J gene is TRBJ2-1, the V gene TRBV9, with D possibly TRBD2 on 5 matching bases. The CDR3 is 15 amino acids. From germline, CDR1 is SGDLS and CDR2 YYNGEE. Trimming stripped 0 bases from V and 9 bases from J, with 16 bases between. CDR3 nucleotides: TGTGCCAGCAGCGTAGATGAGGGAGCTTTGGGTGAGCAGTTCTTC. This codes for CASSVDEGALGEQFF.

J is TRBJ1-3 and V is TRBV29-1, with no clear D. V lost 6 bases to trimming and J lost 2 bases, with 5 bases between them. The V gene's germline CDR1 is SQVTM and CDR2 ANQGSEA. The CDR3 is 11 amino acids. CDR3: CSVLTGNTIYF. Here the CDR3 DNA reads TGCAGCGTCCTAACTGGAAACACCATATATTTT.

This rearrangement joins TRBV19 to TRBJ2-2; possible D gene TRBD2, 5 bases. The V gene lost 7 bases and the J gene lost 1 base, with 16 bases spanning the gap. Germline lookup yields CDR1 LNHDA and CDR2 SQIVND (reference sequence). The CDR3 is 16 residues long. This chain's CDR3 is CASNPGYSGNTGELFF. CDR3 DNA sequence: TGTGCCAGTAATCCGGGATATAGTGGGAACACCGGGGAGCTGTTTTTT.

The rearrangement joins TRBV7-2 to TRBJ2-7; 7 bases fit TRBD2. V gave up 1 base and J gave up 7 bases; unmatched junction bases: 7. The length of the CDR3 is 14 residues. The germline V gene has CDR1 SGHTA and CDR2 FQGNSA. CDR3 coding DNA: TGTGCCAGCAGCTTAGGACTAGCTACTGGGGAGCAGTACTTC. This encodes CASSLGLATGEQYF.

CDR3 amino acids: CAISESQGSSGNNEQFF. DNA for the CDR3: TGTGCCATCAGCGAGAGTCAGGGGTCTAGCGGTAACAATGAGCAGTTCTTC. This chain uses TRBV10-3 with TRBJ2-1, with D possibly being TRBD2 (7 bases). Germline V gene data show CDR1 as ENHRY and CDR2 as SYGVKD. This CDR3 region has 17 residues. The V gene lost 6 bases and the J gene lost 5 bases, with 23 bases spanning the gap.

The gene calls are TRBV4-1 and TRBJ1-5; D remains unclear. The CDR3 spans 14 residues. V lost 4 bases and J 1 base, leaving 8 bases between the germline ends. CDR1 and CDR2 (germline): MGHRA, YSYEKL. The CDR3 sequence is CASSPSISNQPQHF. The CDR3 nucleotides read TGCGCCAGCAGCCCGAGTATAAGCAATCAGCCCCAGCATTTT.

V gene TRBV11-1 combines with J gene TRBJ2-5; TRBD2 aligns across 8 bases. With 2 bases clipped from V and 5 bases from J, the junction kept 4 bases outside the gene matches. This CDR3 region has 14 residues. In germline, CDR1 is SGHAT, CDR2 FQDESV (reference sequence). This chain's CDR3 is CASSLRPGGETQYF. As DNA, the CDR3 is TGTGCCAGCAGCTTAAGGCCGGGAGGGGAGACCCAGTACTTC.